The 9 T cell receptor beta chains presented below share a single source sample, sequenced in a study of blood T cell repertoires in COVID-19. Measured with immunoSEQ multiplex PCR; TCRdb has only the in-frame clones, and not every one. The profile covers tens of thousands of clones, with about 86% appearing a single time and roughly 3.7% taken by the ten largest. Input material: peripheral blood. These TCRs come from a man in his forties or fifties with acute or convalescent COVID-19.

The chain recombines TRBV4-1 with TRBJ1-5; D is possibly TRBD1 (5 bases). CDR3 length equals 13 residues. In germline, CDR1 is MGHRA, CDR2 YSYEKL. V lost 0 bases to trimming and J lost 12 bases, with 12 bases between them. The CDR3 region has the DNA TGCGCCAGCAGCCAAGAAGGGAGGCAGGGCCAGCATTTT. It yields the protein CASSQEGRQGQHF.

This clone appeared a single time. The rearrangement uses TRBV2 and TRBJ1-2, with 8 bases aligning to TRBD1. Germline V CDR1 and CDR2: SNHLY, FYNNEI. The CDR3 consists of 13 residues. V shed 6 bases and J 4 bases; nucleotides not matched to a gene: 4. CDR3 DNA sequence: TGTGCCAGCAGCGGGGACAGGAGCTATGGCTACACCTTC. This encodes CASSGDRSYGYTF.

V and J are TRBV9 and TRBJ2-3; 8 nucleotides line up with TRBD2. The CDR3 contains 19 residues. Unmatched junction bases numbered 13, after V lost 1 base and J lost 0 bases. Germline loops: CDR1 SGDLS, CDR2 YYNGEE. DNA of the CDR3: TGTGCCAGCAGCGTAAGTTTGGGACTAGTGGTCCCTAGCACAGATACGCAGTATTTT. Translating it yields CASSVSLGLVVPSTDTQYF.

Only one count was recorded for this clone. The chain employs TRBV10-3 and TRBJ2-1, with D perhaps matching TRBD2 (6 bases). There are 13 residues in the CDR3. V dropped 9 bases and J dropped 5 bases, with 14 bases sitting between them. Germline values: CDR1 ENHRY, CDR2 SYGVKD. The CDR3 sequence: CAIAGTSNNEQFF. In DNA form, the CDR3 reads TGTGCCATTGCCGGGACTTCAAACAATGAGCAGTTCTTC.

The chain is built from TRBV6-1 and TRBJ1-1; unclear D gene. The CDR3 covers 14 residues. Germline lookup yields CDR1 MNHNS and CDR2 SASEGT. V was trimmed by 0 bases and J by 1 base, leaving 6 bases between them. The CDR3 DNA reads TGTGCCAGCAGTGAAGCGGCAGGGAACACTGAAGCTTTCTTT. Encoded protein: CASSEAAGNTEAFF.

This rearrangement joins TRBV27 to TRBJ2-5, with TRBD1 matching over 11 bases. V shed 5 bases, J shed 1 base, and the junction held 6 bases outside the gene matches. There are 16 residues in the CDR3. The V gene's germline CDR1 is MNHEY and CDR2 SMNVEV (reference sequence). The CDR3 nucleotides read TGTGCCAGCAGTAAAGCCGGGACAGGGGGCCAAGAGACCCAGTACTTC. This codes for CASSKAGTGGQETQYF.

The chain links TRBV2 to TRBJ2-5; 7 bases agree with TRBD1. CDR1 and CDR2 (germline): SNHLY, FYNNEI. CDR3 length equals 15 residues. V lost 3 bases to trimming and J lost 5 bases; unmatched junction nucleotides: 9. CDR3 in DNA: TGTGCCAGCAGTGATTGGAAGGGGGCAGGGGAGACCCAGTACTTC. The encoded protein is CASSDWKGAGETQYF.

This clone was seen once. V is TRBV7-3 and J is TRBJ2-5; 7 nucleotides agree with TRBD2. The CDR3 sequence is 15 residues long. The germline V gene encodes CDR1 SGHTA and CDR2 FQGTGA. Unmatched junction bases numbered 7, after V lost 1 base and J lost 5 bases. The chain's CDR3 is CASSLMGGNAETQYF. The CDR3 DNA sequence: TGTGCCAGCAGCTTAATGGGGGGGAATGCGGAGACCCAGTACTTC.

With regard to this clone: The same CDR3 arises from other DNA sequences in this sample as well. The chain recombines TRBV3-1 (or the pseudogene TRBV3-2) with TRBJ1-1; D not certain. Germline V lookup: CDR1 LGHDT, CDR2 YNNKEL (reference sequence). V dropped 1 base and J dropped 2 bases, with 2 bases sitting between them. The CDR3 contains 12 residues. The CDR3 is CASSQANTEAFF. The DNA for the CDR3 is TGTGCCAGCAGCCAAGCAAACACTGAAGCTTTCTTT.